Listed here are 24 T cell receptor beta chains from one sample, sequenced in a study of vaccination and CD4 T cells after COVID-19 (dated by TCRdb to 2021 to 2024). These receptors lack a known antigen. Library prep was done by PCR. TCRdb names Illumina iSeq 100 as the instrument used. At the Johns Hopkins FTIC core, DNA from the cultured CD4+ T cells underwent TCR sequencing with the Oncomine TCR Beta short-read assay. Through fastp at Q25 and MiXCR, TCRdb rebuilt clones from the public reads, retaining in-frame beta chains. Duplicate CDR3 protein sequences are folded into a single record with the most common DNA and genes. The sample table records 13,000 or so distinct CDR3 sequences; about two fifths of these occur just once. About an eighth of the sample goes to the ten largest clones. Explained via the paper, the treatment or condition label denotes: 10-day PBMC culture with coronavirus spike peptide pools or control peptides (ViraFEST assay).

The specimen sequenced was CD4+ T cells from blood, cultured in vitro. Receptors were obtained from a human donor who had recovered from COVID-19.

This chain connects TRBV25-1 to TRBJ1-6; D gene uncertain. Germline CDR1 reads MGHDK; CDR2 reads SYGVNS. CDR3 length: 18 amino acids. The ends were cut back, 1 base at V and 1 base at J, with 14 bases in the middle. As DNA, the CDR3 is TGTGCCAGCAGTGAATCCTACACGGTGGGGTCCTATAATTCACCCCTCCACTTT. This encodes CASSESYTVGSYNSPLHF.

This chain links TRBV7-8 with TRBJ1-1; no firm D call. CDR1 and CDR2 from the germline V gene are SGHVS and FQNEAQ. V shed 2 bases and J shed 5 bases, with 12 bases lying between them. The CDR3 is 14 amino acids. In DNA form, the CDR3 reads TGTGCCAGCAGCTTAATGGAGGCGGTAACTGAAGCTTTCTTT. Its translation is CASSLMEAVTEAFF. Full variable domain (remainder filled in from reference TRBV7-8 and TRBJ1-1): GAGVSQSPRYKVAKRGQDVALRCDPISGHVSLFWYQQALGQGPEFLTYFQNEAQLDKSGLPSDRFFAERPEGSVSTLKIQRTQQEDSAVYLCASSLMEAVTEAFFGQGTRLTVV.

The sample holds a few counts of this clonotype. The chain carries TRBV2 and TRBJ1-2, with 9 bases fitting TRBD1. The CDR3 is 15 amino acids. Germline lookup yields CDR1 SNHLY and CDR2 FYNNEI. V was pared by 5 bases and J by 7 bases, with 11 bases of the junction left unmatched. The CDR3 reads CASSIFDRGGGGYTF. The CDR3 DNA follows: TGTGCCAGCAGTATTTTCGACAGGGGGGGAGGTGGCTACACCTTC.

The rearrangement links TRBV6-5 to TRBJ1-4; 8 positions match TRBD1. V shed 1 base and J 10 bases; nucleotides not matched to a gene: 8. The CDR3 covers 15 residues. In germline, CDR1 is MNHEY, CDR2 SVGAGI. CDR3 in DNA: TGTGCCAGCAGTTACTATCCGCAGGGGGCGGGAAAACTGTTTTTT. It is translated as CASSYYPQGAGKLFF.

This clonotype counts as large. The rearrangement uses TRBV12-3 or TRBV12-4 and TRBJ1-2; tentatively, D is TRBD1 (5 bases). This CDR3 is built from 12 residues. V shed 2 bases and J shed 8 bases, with 9 bases lying between them. This CDR3 is CASSLSGRGYTF. DNA of the CDR3: TGTGCCAGCAGTTTATCAGGGCGCGGCTACACCTTC.

This clonotype was seen a few times. The chain combines TRBV6-1 with TRBJ1-5, with D possibly TRBD1 on 6 matching bases. Germline-derived CDR1 and CDR2 are MNHNS and SASEGT. This CDR3 comprises 21 residues. The V end was cut by 6 bases, the J end by 2 bases, with 32 bases between. The CDR3 nucleotides are TGTGCCAGCAGCCCTAAACCCCGACGGTGGTTGAGGGGGTCGGGCAATCAGCCCCAGCATTTT. Translating gives CASSPKPRRWLRGSGNQPQHF.

The J gene is TRBJ1-2, the V gene TRBV5-8; 7 bases line up with TRBD1. The trim removed 4 bases at V and 4 bases at J, leaving 13 bases unmatched. This CDR3 has 16 residues. Germline CDR1 and CDR2: SGHTS and YDEGEE. This CDR3 reads CASSRTALGQPYGYTF. The CDR3 DNA follows: TGTGCCAGCAGCAGAACGGCCTTGGGACAGCCCTATGGCTACACCTTC.

For the CDR3, the DNA is TGTGCCAGCAGCAACAGGGTAGATGGGACCCAGTACTTC. The encoded protein is CASSNRVDGTQYF. The chain joins TRBV11-2 to TRBJ2-5, with D possibly being TRBD1 (6 bases). The CDR3 has 13 residues. Trimming pared 5 bases from V and 7 bases from J, leaving 14 bases between. Germline CDR1 SGHAT, CDR2 FQNNGV.

This chain connects TRBV6-1 to TRBJ1-1; D unclear. CDR1 MNHNS and CDR2 SASEGT come from the germline V gene. The CDR3 has 13 amino acids. V was trimmed by 8 bases and J by 0 bases, leaving 10 bases between them. The CDR3 reads CASLRTLNTEAFF. The CDR3, as DNA: TGTGCCAGCCTCAGGACCTTGAACACTGAAGCTTTCTTT.

The rearrangement links TRBV10-3 to TRBJ1-4; 7 bases are a match to TRBD1. J was trimmed by 10 bases and V by 3 bases; bases with no gene match: 11. The CDR3 covers 15 residues. Germline V lookup: CDR1 ENHRY, CDR2 SYGVKD. The CDR3: CAISERGQGVRKLFF. CDR3 nucleotide sequence: TGTGCCATCAGTGAAAGAGGGCAGGGGGTGCGAAAACTGTTTTTT.

The chain employs TRBV10-1 and TRBJ2-3, with TRBD1 identical over 10 bases. Germline loops: CDR1 WNHNN, CDR2 SYGVQD (reference sequence). Losses at the gene ends were 3 bases for V and 5 bases for J; bases not matched to a gene: 8. The CDR3 loop spans 16 amino acids. CDR3 nucleotide sequence: TGCGCCAGCAGTGATGGGACAGGGGCCGTTGGAGATACGCAGTATTTT. Amino acid sequence: CASSDGTGAVGDTQYF.

The rearrangement joins TRBV11-2 to TRBJ1-1; perhaps TRBD1 as D (5 bases). Germline V CDR1 and CDR2: SGHAT, FQNNGV. Trimming cost V 2 bases and J 1 base, with 8 bases left between them. The CDR3 covers 14 residues. The CDR3 DNA sequence: TGTGCCAGCAGCTTATGGCAGGGGAACACTGAAGCTTTCTTT. Residues: CASSLWQGNTEAFF.

The chain is built from TRBV6-1 and TRBJ1-2; no clear D. The V end lost 7 bases, the J end lost 0 bases, and 15 bases lay between the germline ends. Germline CDR1 reads MNHNS; CDR2 reads SASEGT. The CDR3 is made up of 15 amino acids. The chain's CDR3 is CASKSSTRTNYGYTF. CDR3 nucleotide sequence: TGTGCCAGCAAATCCTCTACCAGGACTAACTATGGCTACACCTTC.

The chain combines TRBV27 with TRBJ1-2, with 7 bases lining up with TRBD1. The CDR3 sequence is 16 residues long. The germline V gene encodes CDR1 MNHEY and CDR2 SMNVEV (reference sequence). V was clipped by 4 bases and J by 0 bases; unmatched bases: 8. The CDR3 reads CASSSLGDSTNYGYTF. CDR3 sequence (DNA): TGTGCCAGCAGTTCTTTGGGGGACAGTACTAACTATGGCTACACCTTC.

The gene calls are TRBV18 and TRBJ1-2, with D tentatively TRBD1 (6 bases). CDR1 KGHSH and CDR2 LQKENI come from the germline V gene. The V end lost 1 base, the J end lost 6 bases, and 15 bases lay between the germline ends. CDR3 length: 15 amino acids. CDR3 DNA: TGTGCCAGCTCACCACTGGGGTCAGGGGCGGATGGCTACACCTTC. Translation: CASSPLGSGADGYTF.

This clonotype was seen more than once but under ten times. The V call is TRBV6-1, the J call TRBJ1-5; tentative D call: TRBD1 (5 bases). Germline CDR1 MNHNS, CDR2 SASEGT. V lost 7 bases and J lost 3, with 16 bases in between. The CDR3 totals 15 residues. In DNA form, the CDR3 reads TGTGCCAGCAATACAGGAAAGATCTCCAATCAGCCCCAGCATTTT. Its protein product is CASNTGKISNQPQHF.

This clonotype was observed a handful of times. The chain is built from TRBV6-2 or TRBV6-3 and TRBJ1-2, with D hard to call. Germline V gene lookup returns CDR1 MNHEY and CDR2 SVGEGT. Trimming took off 4 bases at V and 10 bases at J, with 13 bases between the two ends. This CDR3 contains 12 residues. DNA for the CDR3: TGTGCCAGCAGTTCCGATTCCCGCCCCTACACCTTC. This sequence encodes CASSSDSRPYTF.

CDR3 sequence reads: CASSDSGIDNEQFF. The CDR3 DNA reads as TGTGCCAGCAGTGACAGTGGGATAGACAATGAGCAGTTCTTC. The chain carries TRBV6-4 and TRBJ2-1; D gene uncertain. Trimming removed 2 bases from V and 5 bases from J, with 10 bases in between. CDR3 length: 14 amino acids. The germline V gene has CDR1 MRHNA and CDR2 SNTAGT.

The chain combines TRBV7-8 with TRBJ1-1, with unresolved D. The V gene lost 0 bases and the J gene lost 7 bases, with 15 bases spanning the gap. Per the germline V gene, CDR1 is SGHVS and CDR2 is FQNEAQ. The CDR3 runs to 15 residues. This CDR3 is CASSLARYREDEAFF. DNA of the CDR3: TGTGCCAGCAGCTTAGCCCGTTATCGGGAGGATGAAGCTTTCTTT.

The chain is built from TRBV19 and TRBJ2-5; D unresolved. The CDR3 totals 14 residues. Germline loops: CDR1 LNHDA, CDR2 SQIVND (reference sequence). With 10 bases removed from V and 2 bases from J, the gap between germline ends came to 17 bases. DNA for the CDR3: TGTGCCACACGAAGAGACTCTGCACAAGAGACCCAGTACTTC. It specifies CATRRDSAQETQYF.

This rearrangement joins TRBV4-2 to TRBJ2-1; 9 nucleotides align to TRBD2. Germline CDR1 reads LGHNA; CDR2 reads YNFKEQ. The CDR3 consists of 16 residues. Trimming cost V 1 base and J 7 bases; bases outside gene matches: 8. This CDR3 is CASSQVQAGGRNEQFF. In nucleotides, the CDR3 is TGTGCCAGCAGCCAAGTACAAGCGGGAGGAAGAAATGAGCAGTTCTTC.

This clonotype was found a few times. The chain joins TRBV6-2 or TRBV6-3 to TRBJ1-5; TRBD1 aligns across 8 bases. Germline trimming cut 2 bases from V and 7 bases from J; bases unmatched to any gene: 7. The V gene's germline CDR1 is MNHEY and CDR2 SVGEGT. This CDR3 is built from 15 residues. CDR3 sequence (DNA): TGTGCCAGCAGTTACCAACAGGGGGTTGGCCAGCCCCAGCATTTT. This codes for CASSYQQGVGQPQHF.

The rearrangement uses TRBV2 and TRBJ2-7; the D call may be TRBD1 or TRBD2 (5 bases each). The CDR3 contains 14 residues. Germline assignment: CDR1 SNHLY and CDR2 FYNNEI. Trimming removed 6 bases at V and 1 base at J, with 13 bases between. The chain's CDR3 is CASRPGTDSYEQYF. In DNA form, the CDR3 reads TGTGCCAGCAGACCCGGGACGGATTCCTACGAGCAGTACTTC.

This clonotype was observed a few times. The chain is built from TRBV7-8 and TRBJ1-5; D is perhaps TRBD1 (6 bases). V was shortened by 5 bases and J by 6 bases, with 23 bases between the two germline ends. From germline, CDR1 is SGHVS and CDR2 FQNEAQ. The CDR3 runs to 17 residues. The CDR3 sequence: CASSQYATTGMGQPQHF. DNA of the CDR3: TGTGCCAGCAGCCAATACGCAACTACAGGGATGGGTCAGCCCCAGCATTTT.